This TCR beta chain was sequenced during a study of T-cell reconstitution after alpha-beta-depleted transplantation in children. This CDR3 comprises 17 residues. The ends lost 5 bases at V and 3 bases at J; junction bases unmatched: 11. CDR1 and CDR2 (germline): SGHTA, FQGNSA. This clonotype was picked up one time. Its antigen is currently unknown. The study's findings and limits: Once a year had passed after transplant, T-cell counts and diversity came mostly from newly produced T cells.

TCRbeta library construction was performed incorporating unique molecular identifiers. One entry per CDR3 protein results from TCRdb running MiXCR on the PCR reads. The sample holds 530,000 or so distinct CDR3 sequences, roughly 27% seen once. This sequence was found in a boy under two years old with Wiskott-Aldrich syndrome, due to receive a stem cell transplant. Specimen: PBMCs, collected before TCRalphabeta/CD19-depleted stem cell transplant. The chain is built from TRBV7-2 and TRBJ1-5; TRBD1 aligns across 9 bases. CDR3 sequence: CASSQDRGTYYNQPQHF. Here the CDR3 DNA reads TGTGCCAGCAGCCAGGACAGGGGCACGTATTACAATCAGCCCCAGCATTTT.